This TCR beta chain was observed in a study of shared clonotypes between healthy human individuals. The wider study: Per donor, three plates held CD4 naive cells, three held CD4 memory, two held CD8 naive and one held CD8 memory.

Sequencing used immunoSEQ multiplex PCR; TCRdb keeps in-frame clones, though not all of them. The repertoire consists of approximately 600,000 clones, with roughly 96% occurring once and the leading ten covering around 0.11%. Per the germline V gene, CDR1 is SGHRS and CDR2 is YFSETQ. Trimming left V 0 bases short and J 0 bases short, with 10 bases between. This CDR3 is built from 17 residues. Selected positively for CCR7 and CD45RO-negative, naive CD8 cells excluded terminally differentiated effector memory CD45RA+ cells. This clonotype was sampled from a woman in her twenties or thirties in good health. The V and J genes are TRBV5-1 and TRBJ1-6; D call uncertain. Material: naive CD8+ T cells sorted from blood. CDR3 amino acids: CASSLAGLSSYNSPLHF. The CDR3 bases are TGCGCCAGCAGCTTGGCCGGGCTGAGCTCCTATAATTCACCCCTCCACTTT.